This T cell receptor beta chain derives from a study of post-analysis software for immune sequencing data. Study-wide findings and caveats: About 5 TRBV segments were significantly more frequent in patients than in controls. TRBV5-6, TRBV5-1 and TRBV20-1 were among these segments.

Carried by the TCR beta cDNA libraries were unique molecular identifiers. TCRdb independently ran MiXCR on the PCR reads; one entry per CDR3 protein. The data contain about 820,000 distinct CDR3 sequences, roughly 58% of them singletons. Germline CDR1 is SGDLS and CDR2 is YYNGEE. The CDR3 totals 15 residues. V was clipped by 4 bases and J by 2 bases, with 16 bases between them. This clonotype was seen a few times. The antigen remains undetermined. This receptor was obtained from a girl aged 5-17 years with multiple sclerosis. The chain links TRBV9 to TRBJ2-7; D remains unclear. The sample consisted of blood. The CDR3 reads CASSIASGPAYEQYF. The DNA for the CDR3 is TGTGCCAGCAGCATAGCTTCCGGGCCAGCCTACGAGCAGTACTTC.